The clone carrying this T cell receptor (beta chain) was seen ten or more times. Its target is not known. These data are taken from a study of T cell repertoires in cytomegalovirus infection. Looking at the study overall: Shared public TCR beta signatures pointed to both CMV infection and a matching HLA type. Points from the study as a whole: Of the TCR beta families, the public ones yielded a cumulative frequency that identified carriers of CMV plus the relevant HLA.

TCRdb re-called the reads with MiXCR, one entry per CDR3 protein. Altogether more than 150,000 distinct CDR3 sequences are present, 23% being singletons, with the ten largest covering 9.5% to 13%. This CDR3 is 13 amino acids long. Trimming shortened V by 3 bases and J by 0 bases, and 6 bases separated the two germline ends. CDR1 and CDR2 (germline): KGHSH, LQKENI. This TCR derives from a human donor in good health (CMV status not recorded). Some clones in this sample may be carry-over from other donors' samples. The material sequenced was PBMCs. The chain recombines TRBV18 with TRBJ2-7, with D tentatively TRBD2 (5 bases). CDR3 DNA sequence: TGTGCCAGCTCACCCGACTACTCCTACGAGCAGTACTTC. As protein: CASSPDYSYEQYF.